Following are 13 T cell receptor beta chains from one sample sequenced in a study of blood T cell repertoires in COVID-19. TCRdb's table, derived via immunoSEQ multiplex PCR, lists solely in-frame clones and lacks some. The repertoire holds approximately 10,000 clones, with roughly 89% as singletons. The material sequenced was peripheral blood. All receptors come from a woman aged 55-69 years with active COVID-19.

This CDR3 reads CASRTSGGHTQYF. The CDR3 DNA reads TGTGCCAGCAGGACTAGCGGGGGACATACGCAGTATTTT. This chain links TRBV27 with TRBJ2-3; 12 nucleotides align to TRBD2. This CDR3 spans 13 amino acids. CDR1 and CDR2 from the germline V gene are MNHEY and SMNVEV (reference sequence). Trimming cost V 6 bases and J 7 bases; bases outside gene matches: 2.

V usage is TRBV29-1 and J usage is TRBJ1-2; TRBD1 aligns across 9 bases. This CDR3 is built from 15 residues. In germline, CDR1 is SQVTM, CDR2 ANQGSEA. Trimming removed 4 bases from V and 6 bases from J; junction bases left unmatched: 12. CDR3 sequence (DNA): TGCAGCGTTGCATGGGGACAGGGACCTATGGATGGCTACACCTTC. This codes for CSVAWGQGPMDGYTF.

This clone was detected only a few times. The CDR3 loop reads CASSIGGLRQQKEKLFF. In DNA, the CDR3 is TGTGCCAGTAGTATAGGTGGTTTGAGACAACAAAAAGAAAAACTGTTTTTT. The chain is built from TRBV19 and TRBJ1-4; unclear D gene. The V end was cut by 1 base, the J end by 8 bases, with 20 bases between. Germline V gives CDR1 LNHDA, CDR2 SQIVND (reference sequence). The CDR3 totals 17 residues.

The CDR3 DNA follows: TGCAGCGTTGACTCGACAGGGGGGTATGGCTACACCTTC. Protein sequence: CSVDSTGGYGYTF. The chain has TRBV29-1 and TRBJ1-2, with TRBD1 matching over 9 bases. The CDR3 consists of 13 residues. Per germline, CDR1 SQVTM and CDR2 ANQGSEA. Trimming at V came to 3 bases and at J to 5 bases, leaving 4 bases not matched to a gene.

This chain links TRBV6-1 with TRBJ1-5; D not certain. With 2 bases removed from V and 4 bases from J, the gap between germline ends came to 6 bases. This CDR3 is built from 13 residues. Per germline, CDR1 MNHNS and CDR2 SASEGT. CDR3 coding DNA: TGTGCCAGCAGTGAATTGAGTAATCAGCCCCAGCATTTT. It encodes CASSELSNQPQHF.

CDR3 protein: CASSISNRGLGEQFF. The CDR3 DNA follows: TGTGCCAGTAGTATATCGAACAGGGGGCTTGGTGAGCAGTTCTTC. The chain joins TRBV19 to TRBJ2-1; 9 bases line up with TRBD1. V gave up 2 bases and J gave up 9 bases; unmatched junction bases: 8. CDR1 is LNHDA, CDR2 SQIVND, per germline (reference sequence). The CDR3 runs 15 residues. Full variable domain (rest looked up from reference TRBV19 and TRBJ2-1): DGGITQSPKYLFRKEGQNVTLSCEQNLNHDAMYWYRQDPGQGLRLIYYSQIVNDFQKGDIAEGYSVSREKKESFPLTVTSAQKNPTAFYLCASSISNRGLGEQFFGPGTRLTVL.

The chain uses TRBV27 and TRBJ2-6; D is unclear. With 5 bases removed from V and 0 bases from J, the gap between germline ends came to 5 bases. Per germline, CDR1 MNHEY and CDR2 SMNVEV (reference sequence). The CDR3 length is 14 residues. CDR3 sequence: CASSTNSGANVLTF. The CDR3 DNA follows: TGTGCCAGCAGTACTAACTCTGGGGCCAACGTCCTGACTTTC.

The rearrangement uses TRBV5-1 and TRBJ2-3; 11 positions match TRBD2. Trimming at V came to 4 bases and at J to 5 bases, leaving 9 bases not matched to a gene. Germline loops: CDR1 SGHRS, CDR2 YFSETQ. The CDR3 sequence is 16 residues long. CDR3 sequence reads: CASSPGVAGGQDTQYF. For the CDR3, the DNA is TGCGCCAGCAGCCCCGGGGTAGCGGGGGGGCAAGATACGCAGTATTTT.

The rearrangement links TRBV10-2 to TRBJ2-3, with 10 bases matching TRBD1. V lost 3 bases and J lost 8; bases outside the gene matches: 5. This CDR3 region has 14 residues. In germline, CDR1 is WSHSY, CDR2 SAAADI. CDR3 in DNA: TGCGCCAGCAGTGAAGGGACAGGGGTCGGTACGCAGTATTTT. Protein: CASSEGTGVGTQYF.

V usage is TRBV6-5 and J usage is TRBJ1-4; TRBD1 matches 9 bases. CDR1 is MNHEY, CDR2 SVGAGI, per germline. This CDR3 region has 14 residues. V shed 6 bases and J 7 bases; nucleotides not matched to a gene: 6. The CDR3 here is CASSSTGGPEKLFF. The CDR3 nucleotides read TGTGCCAGCAGCTCAACAGGGGGCCCTGAAAAACTGTTTTTT.

The chain couples TRBV18 to TRBJ2-1, with 7 bases aligning to TRBD1. The germline V gene has CDR1 KGHSH and CDR2 LQKENI. J gave up 6 bases and V 2 bases, and 7 bases lay outside the gene matches. There are 15 residues in the CDR3. The CDR3 DNA reads TGTGCCAGCTCACCATTAGGGGGCGGAGGCAATGAGCAGTTCTTC. Translated, it gives CASSPLGGGGNEQFF.

The chain recombines TRBV20-1 with TRBJ2-5; 7 bases map to TRBD2. Losses at the gene ends were 3 bases for V and 0 bases for J; bases not matched to a gene: 16. This CDR3 contains 18 residues. Germline-derived CDR1 and CDR2 are DFQATT and SNEGSKA (reference sequence). CDR3 protein: CSASATREGRGYQETQYF. The CDR3 bases are TGCAGTGCTAGTGCGACAAGGGAGGGACGGGGGTACCAAGAGACCCAGTACTTC.

The rearrangement uses TRBV10-3 and TRBJ1-5; weak D call: TRBD1 (5 bases). The CDR3 runs 16 residues. Germline loops: CDR1 ENHRY, CDR2 SYGVKD. The V gene lost 6 bases and the J gene lost 6 bases, with 21 bases spanning the gap. The chain's CDR3 is CAISAPLQARSQPQHF. The CDR3 nucleotides read TGTGCCATCAGCGCCCCCCTACAGGCCCGAAGTCAGCCCCAGCATTTT.